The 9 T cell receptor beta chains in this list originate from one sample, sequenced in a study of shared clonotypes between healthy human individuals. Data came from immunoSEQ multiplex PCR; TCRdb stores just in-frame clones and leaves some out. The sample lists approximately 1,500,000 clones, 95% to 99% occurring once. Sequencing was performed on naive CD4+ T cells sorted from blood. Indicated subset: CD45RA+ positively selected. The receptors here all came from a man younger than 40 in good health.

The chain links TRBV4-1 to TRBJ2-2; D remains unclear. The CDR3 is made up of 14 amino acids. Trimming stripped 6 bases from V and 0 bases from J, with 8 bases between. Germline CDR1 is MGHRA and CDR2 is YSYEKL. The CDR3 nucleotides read TGCGCCAGCAGGTTTTATCCGAACACCGGGGAGCTGTTTTTT. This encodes CASRFYPNTGELFF.

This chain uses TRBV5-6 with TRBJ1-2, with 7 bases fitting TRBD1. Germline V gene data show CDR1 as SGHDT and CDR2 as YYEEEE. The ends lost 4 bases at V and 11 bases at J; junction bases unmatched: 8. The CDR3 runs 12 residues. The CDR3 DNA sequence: TGTGCCAGCAGCGTTTGGGACAGACCGTACACCTTC. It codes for CASSVWDRPYTF.

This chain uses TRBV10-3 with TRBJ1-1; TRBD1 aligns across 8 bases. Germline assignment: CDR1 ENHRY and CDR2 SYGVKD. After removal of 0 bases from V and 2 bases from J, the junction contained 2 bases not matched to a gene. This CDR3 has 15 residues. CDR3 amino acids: CAISESGTGNTEAFF. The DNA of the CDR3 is TGTGCCATCAGTGAGTCCGGGACAGGCAACACTGAAGCTTTCTTT.

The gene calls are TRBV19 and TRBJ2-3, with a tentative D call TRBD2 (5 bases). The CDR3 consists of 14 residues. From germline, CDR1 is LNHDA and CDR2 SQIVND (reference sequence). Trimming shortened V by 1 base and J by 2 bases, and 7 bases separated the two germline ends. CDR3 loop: CASSIGLTTDTQYF. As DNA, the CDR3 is TGTGCCAGTAGTATAGGACTAACCACAGATACGCAGTATTTT.

CDR3 amino acids: CASSQELSGSANEQFF. The CDR3 DNA follows: TGTGCCAGCAGTCAAGAACTTAGCGGGAGCGCAAATGAGCAGTTCTTC. The chain employs TRBV6-4 and TRBJ2-1; 9 positions agree with TRBD2. Trimming took 5 bases from V and 7 from J; bases not matched to a gene: 12. The CDR3 runs to 16 residues. Germline V gene data show CDR1 as MRHNA and CDR2 as SNTAGT.

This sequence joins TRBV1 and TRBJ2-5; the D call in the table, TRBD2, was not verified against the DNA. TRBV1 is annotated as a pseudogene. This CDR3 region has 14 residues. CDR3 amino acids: CTSSQDMRGWTQYF. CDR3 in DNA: TGCACCAGCAGCCAAGATATGAGAGGGTGGACCCAGTACTTC.

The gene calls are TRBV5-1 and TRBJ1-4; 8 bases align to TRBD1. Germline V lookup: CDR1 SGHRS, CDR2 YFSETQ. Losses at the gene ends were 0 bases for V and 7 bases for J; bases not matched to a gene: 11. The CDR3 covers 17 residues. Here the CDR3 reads CASSLAKLGDRSEKLFF. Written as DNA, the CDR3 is TGCGCCAGCAGCTTGGCAAAGCTAGGGGACAGGAGTGAAAAACTGTTTTTT. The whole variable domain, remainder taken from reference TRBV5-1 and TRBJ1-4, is KAGVTQTPRYLIKTRGQQVTLSCSPISGHRSVSWYQQTPGQGLQFLFEYFSETQRNKGNFPGRFSGRQFSNSRSEMNVSTLELGDSALYLCASSLAKLGDRSEKLFFGSGTQLSVL.

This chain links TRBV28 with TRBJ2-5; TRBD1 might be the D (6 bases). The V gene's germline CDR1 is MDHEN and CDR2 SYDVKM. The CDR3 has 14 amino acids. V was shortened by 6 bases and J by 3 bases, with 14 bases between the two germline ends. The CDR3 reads CASSDTGFKETQYF. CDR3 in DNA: TGTGCCAGCAGCGATACAGGGTTTAAAGAGACCCAGTACTTC.

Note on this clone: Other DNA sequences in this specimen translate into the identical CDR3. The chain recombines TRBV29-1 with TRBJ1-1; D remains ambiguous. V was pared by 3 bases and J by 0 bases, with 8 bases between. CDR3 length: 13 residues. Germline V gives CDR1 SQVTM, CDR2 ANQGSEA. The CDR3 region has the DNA TGCAGCGTTGACAGAGGATTGAACACTGAAGCTTTCTTT. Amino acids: CSVDRGLNTEAFF.